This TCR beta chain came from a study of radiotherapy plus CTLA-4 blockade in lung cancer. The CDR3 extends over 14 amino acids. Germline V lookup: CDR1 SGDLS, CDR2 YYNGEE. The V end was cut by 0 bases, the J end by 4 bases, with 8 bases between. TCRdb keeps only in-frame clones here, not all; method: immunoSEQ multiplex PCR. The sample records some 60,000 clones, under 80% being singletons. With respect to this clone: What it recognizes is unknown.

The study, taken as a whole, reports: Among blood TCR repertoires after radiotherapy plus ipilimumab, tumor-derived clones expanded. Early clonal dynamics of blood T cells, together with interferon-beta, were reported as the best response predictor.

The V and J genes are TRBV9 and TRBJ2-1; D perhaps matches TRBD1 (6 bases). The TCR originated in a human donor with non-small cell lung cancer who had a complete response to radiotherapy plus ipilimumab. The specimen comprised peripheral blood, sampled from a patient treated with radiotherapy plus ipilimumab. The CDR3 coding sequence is TGTGCCAGCAGCGTAGGGCAGGGGTACAATGAGCAGTTCTTC. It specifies CASSVGQGYNEQFF.